This T cell receptor beta chain was recovered during a study of T cells in Graves' hyperthyroidism and ophthalmopathy (dated by TCRdb to between 2018 and 2020). Notes on the research overall: To identify TCR V-J signatures that set the groups apart, the researchers used a discovery cohort of more than 95 patients, made up of under 45 with Graves' ophthalmopathy and about 60 with stable Graves' hyperthyroidism. Prospective prediction of ophthalmopathy was tested in an independent validation cohort of approximately 19 hyperthyroidism patients and around 16 patients who later progressed to ophthalmopathy. The approximately 100 discovery patients were randomly split 7:3 into training and test sets. In several Graves' hyperthyroidism patients, the study also compared T-cell repertoires from thyroid tissue with T-cell repertoires from blood. Following sampling, methimazole starting at 30 mg daily was given to hyperthyroidism patients, and high-dose intravenous methylprednisolone was given to ophthalmopathy patients. The paper reports TCR Vbeta CDR3 sequencing of over 120 peripheral blood samples: around 45 ophthalmopathy, around 80 hyperthyroidism and approximately 17 progressor patients.

As concerns this clonotype: Its antigen is unknown. The record has no base qualities; no much larger clone is one base away.

Exclusion was applied to patients with uncontrolled infections, other autoimmune diseases, pregnancy or lactation. Diagnoses were based on clinical symptoms, serum thyroxine and TRAb, thyroid ultrasound and orbital computed tomography. Total RNA was extracted with Trizol reagent, and quality was checked on an Agilent 2100 Bioanalyzer. From cysteine to phenylalanine, the CDR3 is 16 amino acids long. CDR3 DNA only is kept here, 48 bases in frame from base 1. V is reduced by 2 bases and J by 0 bases, leaving a spacing of 13 bases between them. CDR1 is given as SGHDT and CDR2 as YYEEEE, both from the germline V gene. Overall results and qualifications from the work: Most expanded thyroid clonotypes (frequency above 0.001) were also detected in blood, suggesting blood repertoires may reflect thyroid immune responses. Sample size was not statistically predetermined, and blinding of investigators to group allocation was not performed. In cross-validation, a model built on a 13 V-J signature told ophthalmopathy apart from stable hyperthyroidism with over 85% sensitivity and around 81% specificity, and in testing the same model reached 80%/75%. During validation, the model predicted progression to ophthalmopathy a median of about 5.9 months ahead of onset, with around 71% sensitivity and 72.22% specificity.

TCR beta CDR3 regions were amplified from RNA transcripts. For the first round of RT-PCR on the TCR CDR3, the HTBI primer set was used together with the Qiagen OneStep RT-PCR kit. Libraries were constructed in a second round of multiplex PCR, after which size selection and purification were carried out. Libraries were sequenced paired-end with 100 bp reads on an Illumina HiSeq2000. Per the source publication's procedure: Raw data were processed with SOAPnuke, discarding reads with adapters, uncalled bases, mean Phred below 15, or no exact constant-primer or identifier match. High-quality paired reads were merged with COPE v1.2.5, and unique nucleotide sequences were defined as clonotypes. MiTCR v1.1 was used to align clonotypes to the IMGT TRBV, TRBD and TRBJ reference segments. The analysis was restricted to V-J combinations with a frequency above 0.0001, which together covered approximately 99% of the repertoires. The TCS score was defined as the ratio of F50 (clonal expansion) to E x V (chaos), calculated using BLOSUM62-based TCRdist between CDR3 peptides within each V-J. Welch's t-statistics and random forest reduced 450 to 600 V-J features to 10 to 15, which were used in a naive Bayes classifier (R e1071). The Morisita-Horn index was used to measure how similar the thyroid and blood repertoires were. The raw public data were reprocessed by TCRdb itself: fastp quality trimming at Q25, MiXCR clonotype calling, in-frame beta chains only. Each record represents a unique CDR3 protein, reported with the most common genes and DNA among its rows. Here the V and J calls rest on TCRdb's processing, not on the authors' analysis. The sample table records about 570,000 distinct CDR3 sequences; just over 45% of these occur just once. Roughly 19% of the sample is in the top ten clones.

The specimen was peripheral blood or thyroid tissue (not recorded which). The V gene is TRBV5-6 and the J gene is TRBJ2-3, and possibly TRBD1, on 6 matching bases. This receptor was taken from an adult woman with Graves' disease, either hyperthyroidism or ophthalmopathy (not recorded which). This receptor has the CDR3 CASSFTWDTSTDTQYF. The bases are TGTGCCAGCAGCTTTACTTGGGACACCAGCACAGATACGCAGTATTTT.